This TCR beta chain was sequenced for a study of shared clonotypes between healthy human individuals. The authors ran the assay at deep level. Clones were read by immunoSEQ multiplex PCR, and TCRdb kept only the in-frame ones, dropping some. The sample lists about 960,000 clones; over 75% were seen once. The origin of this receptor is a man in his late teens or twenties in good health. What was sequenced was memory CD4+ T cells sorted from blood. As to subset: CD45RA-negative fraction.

The CDR3 coding sequence is TGTGCCAGCAGCAGAACATCGGGGACAGGTCTGAACACTGAAGCTTTCTTT. Amino acid sequence: CASSRTSGTGLNTEAFF. The chain carries TRBV7-9 and TRBJ1-1, with 8 bases that match TRBD1. CDR1 SEHNR and CDR2 FQNEAQ come from the germline V gene (reference sequence). The CDR3 totals 17 residues. V trimming: 5 bases; J trimming: 0 bases; junction bases outside the gene matches: 11.